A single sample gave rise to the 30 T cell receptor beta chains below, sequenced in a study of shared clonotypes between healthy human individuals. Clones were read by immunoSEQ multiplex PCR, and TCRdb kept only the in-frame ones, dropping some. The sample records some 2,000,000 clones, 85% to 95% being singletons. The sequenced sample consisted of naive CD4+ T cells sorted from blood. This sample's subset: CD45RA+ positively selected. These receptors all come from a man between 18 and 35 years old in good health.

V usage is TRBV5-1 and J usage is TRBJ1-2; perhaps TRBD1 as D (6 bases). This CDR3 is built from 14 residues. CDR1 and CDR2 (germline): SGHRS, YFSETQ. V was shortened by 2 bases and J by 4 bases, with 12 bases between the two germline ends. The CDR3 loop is CASSLGQNGYGYTF. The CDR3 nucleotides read TGCGCCAGCAGCTTAGGACAGAACGGCTATGGCTACACCTTC.

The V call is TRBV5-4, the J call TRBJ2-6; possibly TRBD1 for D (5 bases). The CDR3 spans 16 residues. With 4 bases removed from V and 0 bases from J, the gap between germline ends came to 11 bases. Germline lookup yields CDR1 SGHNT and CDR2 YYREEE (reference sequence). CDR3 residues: CASSLRQSSGANVLTF. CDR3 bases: TGTGCCAGCAGCCTTCGACAGAGCTCTGGGGCCAACGTCCTGACTTTC.

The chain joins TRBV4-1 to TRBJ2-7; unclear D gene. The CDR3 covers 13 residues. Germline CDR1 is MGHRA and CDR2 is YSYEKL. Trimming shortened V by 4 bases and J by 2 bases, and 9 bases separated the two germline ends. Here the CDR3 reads CASSPKDTYEQYF. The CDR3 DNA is TGCGCCAGCAGCCCCAAGGATACCTACGAGCAGTACTTC.

The CDR3 DNA is TGTGCCAGCAGCTTTTCAGGGGCGGGCGGGGAGCTGTTTTTT. Amino acids: CASSFSGAGGELFF. The J gene is TRBJ2-2, the V gene TRBV7-3; D might be TRBD1 (6 bases). Germline lookup yields CDR1 SGHTA and CDR2 FQGTGA. The V end was cut by 3 bases, the J end by 7 bases, with 12 bases between. The CDR3 contains 14 residues.

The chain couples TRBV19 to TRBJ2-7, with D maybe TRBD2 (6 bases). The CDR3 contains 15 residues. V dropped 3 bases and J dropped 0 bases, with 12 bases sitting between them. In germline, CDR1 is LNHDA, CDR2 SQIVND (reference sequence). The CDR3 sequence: CASSMGEDNSYEQYF. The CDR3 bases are TGTGCCAGTAGTATGGGGGAGGACAACTCCTACGAGCAGTACTTC.

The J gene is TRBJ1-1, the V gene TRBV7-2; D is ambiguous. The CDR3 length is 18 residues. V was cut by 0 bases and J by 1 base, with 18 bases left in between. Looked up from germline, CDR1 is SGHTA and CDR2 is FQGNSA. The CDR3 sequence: CASSLANSLRVTNTEAFF. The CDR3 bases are TGTGCCAGCAGCTTAGCCAATAGTCTTCGGGTTACGAACACTGAAGCTTTCTTT.

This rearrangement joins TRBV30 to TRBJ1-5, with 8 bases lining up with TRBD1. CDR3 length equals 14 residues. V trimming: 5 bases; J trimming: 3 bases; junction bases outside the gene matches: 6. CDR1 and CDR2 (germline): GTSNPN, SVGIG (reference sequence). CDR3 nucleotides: TGTGCCTGGGGGGGACAGGACCACAATCAGCCCCAGCATTTT. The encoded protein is CAWGGQDHNQPQHF.

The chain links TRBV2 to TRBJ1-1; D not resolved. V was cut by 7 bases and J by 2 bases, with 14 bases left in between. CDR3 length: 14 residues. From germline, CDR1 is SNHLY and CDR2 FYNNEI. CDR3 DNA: TGTGCCAGCACCGGAATAGAATTAAACACTGAAGCTTTCTTT. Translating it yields CASTGIELNTEAFF. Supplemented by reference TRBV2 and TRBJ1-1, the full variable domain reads EPEVTQTPSHQVTQMGQEVILRCVPISNHLYFYWYRQILGQKVEFLVSFYNNEISEKSEIFDDQFSVERPDGSNFTLKIRSTKLEDSAMYFCASTGIELNTEAFFGQGTRLTVV.

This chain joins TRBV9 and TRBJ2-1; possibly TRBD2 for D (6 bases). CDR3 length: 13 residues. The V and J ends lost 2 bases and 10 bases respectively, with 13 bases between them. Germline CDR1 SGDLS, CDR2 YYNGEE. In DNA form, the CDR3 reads TGTGCCAGCAGCGTGGCTAGCGCTGGGGAGCAGTTCTTC. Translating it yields CASSVASAGEQFF. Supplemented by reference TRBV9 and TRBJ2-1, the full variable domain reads DSGVTQTPKHLITATGQRVTLRCSPRSGDLSVYWYQQSLDQGLQFLIQYYNGEERAKGNILERFSAQQFPDLHSELNLSSLELGDSALYFCASSVASAGEQFFGPGTRLTVL.

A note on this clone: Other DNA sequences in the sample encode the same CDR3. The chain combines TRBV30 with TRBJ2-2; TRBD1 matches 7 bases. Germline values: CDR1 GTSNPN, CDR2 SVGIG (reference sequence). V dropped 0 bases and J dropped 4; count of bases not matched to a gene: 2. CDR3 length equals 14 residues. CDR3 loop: CAWSVGGRTGELFF. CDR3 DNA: TGTGCCTGGAGTGTAGGGGGCCGCACCGGGGAGCTGTTTTTT.

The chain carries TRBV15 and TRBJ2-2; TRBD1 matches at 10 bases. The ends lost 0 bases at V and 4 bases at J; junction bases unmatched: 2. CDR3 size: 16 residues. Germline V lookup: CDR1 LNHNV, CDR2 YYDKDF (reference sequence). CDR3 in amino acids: CATSRDDRGRTGELFF. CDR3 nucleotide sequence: TGTGCCACCAGCAGAGATGACAGGGGGCGCACCGGGGAGCTGTTTTTT. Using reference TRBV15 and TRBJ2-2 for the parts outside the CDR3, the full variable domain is DAMVIQNPRYQVTQFGKPVTLSCSQTLNHNVMYWYQQKSSQAPKLLFHYYDKDFNNEADTPDNFQSRRPNTSFCFLDIRSPGLGDTAMYLCATSRDDRGRTGELFFGEGSRLTVL.

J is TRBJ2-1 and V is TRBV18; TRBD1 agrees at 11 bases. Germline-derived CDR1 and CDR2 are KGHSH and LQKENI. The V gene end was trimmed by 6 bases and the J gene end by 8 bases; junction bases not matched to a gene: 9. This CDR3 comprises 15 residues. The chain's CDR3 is CASSRGTGGFDEQFF. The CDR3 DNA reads TGTGCCAGCTCGCGTGGGACAGGGGGTTTCGATGAGCAGTTCTTC.

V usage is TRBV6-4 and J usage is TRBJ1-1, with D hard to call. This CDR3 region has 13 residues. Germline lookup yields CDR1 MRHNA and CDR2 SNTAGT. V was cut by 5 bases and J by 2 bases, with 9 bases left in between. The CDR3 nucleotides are TGTGCCAGCAGTAGGGCCTTTAACACTGAAGCTTTCTTT. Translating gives CASSRAFNTEAFF.

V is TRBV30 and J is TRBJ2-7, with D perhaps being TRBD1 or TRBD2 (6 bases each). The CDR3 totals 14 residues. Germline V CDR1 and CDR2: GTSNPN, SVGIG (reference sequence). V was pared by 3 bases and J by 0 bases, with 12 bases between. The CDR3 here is CAWRGHGSSYEQYF. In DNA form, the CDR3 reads TGTGCCTGGAGGGGACACGGGAGCTCCTACGAGCAGTACTTC.

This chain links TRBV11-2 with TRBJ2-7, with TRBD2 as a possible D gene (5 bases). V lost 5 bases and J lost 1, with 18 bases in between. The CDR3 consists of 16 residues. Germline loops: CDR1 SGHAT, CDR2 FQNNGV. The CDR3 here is CASSADAGLDSYEQYF. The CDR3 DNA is TGTGCCAGCAGCGCGGACGCTGGACTTGATTCCTACGAGCAGTACTTC. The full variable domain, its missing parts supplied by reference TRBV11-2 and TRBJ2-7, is EAGVAQSPRYKIIEKRQSVAFWCNPISGHATLYWYQQILGQGPKLLIQFQNNGVVDDSQLPKDRFSAERLKGVDSTLKIQPAKLEDSAVYLCASSADAGLDSYEQYFGPGTRLTVT.

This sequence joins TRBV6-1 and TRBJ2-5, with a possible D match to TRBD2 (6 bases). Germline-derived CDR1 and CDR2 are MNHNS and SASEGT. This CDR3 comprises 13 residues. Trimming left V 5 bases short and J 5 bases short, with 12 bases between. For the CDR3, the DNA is TGTGCCAGCAGTACTCAGGGACTCGAGACCCAGTACTTC. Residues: CASSTQGLETQYF.

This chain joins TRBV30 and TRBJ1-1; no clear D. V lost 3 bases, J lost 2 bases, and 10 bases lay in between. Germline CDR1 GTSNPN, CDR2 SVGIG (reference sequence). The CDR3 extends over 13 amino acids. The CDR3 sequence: CAWRETSNTEAFF. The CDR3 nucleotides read TGTGCCTGGAGGGAAACCAGCAACACTGAAGCTTTCTTT.

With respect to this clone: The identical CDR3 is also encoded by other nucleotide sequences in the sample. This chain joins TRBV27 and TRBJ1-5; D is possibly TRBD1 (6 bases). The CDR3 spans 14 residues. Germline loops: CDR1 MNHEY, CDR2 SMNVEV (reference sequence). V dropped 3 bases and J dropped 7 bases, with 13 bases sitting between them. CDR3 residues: CASSLQGLGQPQHF. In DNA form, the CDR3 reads TGTGCCAGCAGTTTGCAGGGGCTGGGACAGCCCCAGCATTTT.

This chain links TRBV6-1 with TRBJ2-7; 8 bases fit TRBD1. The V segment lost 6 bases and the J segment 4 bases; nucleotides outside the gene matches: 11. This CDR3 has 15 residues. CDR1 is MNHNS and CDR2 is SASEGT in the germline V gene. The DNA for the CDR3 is TGTGCCAGCAGGAAGGAGCAGGGGGCGGGTTACGAGCAGTACTTC. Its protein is CASRKEQGAGYEQYF.

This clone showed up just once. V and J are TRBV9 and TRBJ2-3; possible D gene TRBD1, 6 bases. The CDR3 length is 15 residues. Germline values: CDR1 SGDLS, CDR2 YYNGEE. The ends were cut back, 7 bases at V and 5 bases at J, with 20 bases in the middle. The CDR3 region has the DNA TGTGCCAGCCAGCCAGACAGGCCTCCGGGAGATACGCAGTATTTT. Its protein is CASQPDRPPGDTQYF. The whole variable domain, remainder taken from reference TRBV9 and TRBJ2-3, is DSGVTQTPKHLITATGQRVTLRCSPRSGDLSVYWYQQSLDQGLQFLIQYYNGEERAKGNILERFSAQQFPDLHSELNLSSLELGDSALYFCASQPDRPPGDTQYFGPGTRLTVL.

CDR3 in DNA: TGTGCCAGCAGCTTCGACAGGGGGGGCTACAATGAGCAGTTCTTC. Its protein is CASSFDRGGYNEQFF. The chain joins TRBV7-6 to TRBJ2-1; 9 bases are shared with TRBD1. The CDR3 loop spans 15 amino acids. J gave up 3 bases and V 3 bases, and 3 bases lay outside the gene matches. Germline values: CDR1 SGHVS, CDR2 FNYEAQ.

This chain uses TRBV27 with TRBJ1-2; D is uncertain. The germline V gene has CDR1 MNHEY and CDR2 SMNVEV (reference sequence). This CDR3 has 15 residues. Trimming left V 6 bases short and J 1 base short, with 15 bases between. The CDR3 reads CASRLLGGVNYGYTF. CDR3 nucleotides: TGTGCCAGCAGACTACTGGGTGGGGTTAACTATGGCTACACCTTC.

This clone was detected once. The CDR3 protein is CASSSTQGRGEQYF. The CDR3 nucleotides read TGTGCCAGCAGCTCAACCCAGGGGCGGGGCGAGCAGTACTTC. This chain connects TRBV7-6 to TRBJ2-7; either TRBD1 or TRBD2 may fit D (6 bases each). CDR1 and CDR2 (germline): SGHVS, FNYEAQ. The CDR3 totals 14 residues. V lost 4 bases, J lost 6 bases, and 16 bases lay in between.

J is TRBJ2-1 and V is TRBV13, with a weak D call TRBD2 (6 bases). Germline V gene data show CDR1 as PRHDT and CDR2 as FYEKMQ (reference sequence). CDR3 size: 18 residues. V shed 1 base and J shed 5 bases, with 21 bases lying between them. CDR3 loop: CASSLEGRLSGPDNEQFF. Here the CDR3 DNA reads TGTGCCAGCAGCTTAGAGGGACGCCTTAGCGGACCCGACAATGAGCAGTTCTTC.

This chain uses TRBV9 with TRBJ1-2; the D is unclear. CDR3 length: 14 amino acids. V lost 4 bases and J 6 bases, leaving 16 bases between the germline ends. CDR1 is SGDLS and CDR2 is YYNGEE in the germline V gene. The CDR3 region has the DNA TGTGCCAGCAGCACCAGAAAGGCGGAACATGGCTACACCTTC. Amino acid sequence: CASSTRKAEHGYTF.

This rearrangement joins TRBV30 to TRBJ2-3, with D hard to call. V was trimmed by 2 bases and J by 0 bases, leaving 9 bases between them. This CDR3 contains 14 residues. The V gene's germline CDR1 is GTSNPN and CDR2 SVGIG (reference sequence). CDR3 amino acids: CAWSRTQSTDTQYF. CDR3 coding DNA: TGTGCCTGGAGTCGTACACAAAGCACAGATACGCAGTATTTT.

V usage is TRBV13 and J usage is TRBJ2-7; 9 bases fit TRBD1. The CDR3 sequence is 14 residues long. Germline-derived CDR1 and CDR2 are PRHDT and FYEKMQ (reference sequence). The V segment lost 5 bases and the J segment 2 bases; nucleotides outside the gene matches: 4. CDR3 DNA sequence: TGTGCCAGCAGCACTCGACAGGGGGCCTACGAGCAGTACTTC. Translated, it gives CASSTRQGAYEQYF. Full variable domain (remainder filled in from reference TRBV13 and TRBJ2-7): AAGVIQSPRHLIKEKRETATLKCYPIPRHDTVYWYQQGPGQDPQFLISFYEKMQSDKGSIPDRFSAQQFSDYHSELNMSSLELGDSALYFCASSTRQGAYEQYFGPGTRLTVT.

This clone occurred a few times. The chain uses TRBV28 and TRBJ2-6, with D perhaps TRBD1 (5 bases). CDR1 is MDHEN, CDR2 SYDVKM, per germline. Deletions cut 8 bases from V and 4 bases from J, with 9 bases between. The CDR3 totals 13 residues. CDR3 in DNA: TGTGCCAGCGGGGCGGCGGGGGCCAACGTCCTGACTTTC. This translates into CASGAAGANVLTF.

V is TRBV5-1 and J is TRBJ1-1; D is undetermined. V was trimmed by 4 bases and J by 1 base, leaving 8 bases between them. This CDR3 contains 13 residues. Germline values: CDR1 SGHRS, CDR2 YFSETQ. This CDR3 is CASSQRENTEAFF. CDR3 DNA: TGCGCCAGCAGCCAGAGGGAGAACACTGAAGCTTTCTTT.

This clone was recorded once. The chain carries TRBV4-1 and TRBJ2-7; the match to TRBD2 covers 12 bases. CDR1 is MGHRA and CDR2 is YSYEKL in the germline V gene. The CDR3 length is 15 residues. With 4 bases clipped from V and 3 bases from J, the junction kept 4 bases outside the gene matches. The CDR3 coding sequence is TGCGCCAGCAGCCCTCGGACTAGCGGGAACTACGAGCAGTACTTC. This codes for CASSPRTSGNYEQYF.